The rows below give T cell receptor beta chains drawn from one sample of a study of blood T cell repertoires in COVID-19. The table came from immunoSEQ multiplex PCR; TCRdb's copy has only in-frame clones and leaves some out. The data hold 45,000 to 60,000 clones, with 80% to 85% observed a single time. The sample consisted of peripheral blood. Receptor source: a woman older than 75 with acute or convalescent COVID-19. Both conserved end residues are part of each CDR3. D genes are given only for firm matches. Clone size is stated in some rows and not others, as once, few, many or a class when expanded.

V	size	length	J	D	CDR3	DNA
TRBV6-5	once	12	TRBJ1-2	-	CASRGQSYGYTF	TGTGCCAGCAGGGGACAATCCTATGGCTACACCTTC
TRBV5-1	-	18	TRBJ2-7	TRBD1	CASSLDLQNRGRTYEQYF	TGCGCCAGCAGCTTGGACCTCCAGAACAGGGGGCGAACCTACGAGCAGTACTTC
TRBV5-1	-	13	TRBJ2-1	-	CASSLAQVNEQFF	TGCGCCAGCAGCTTGGCACAGGTCAATGAGCAGTTCTTC
TRBV5-1	-	16	TRBJ1-1	-	CASSFGGLDMNTEAFF	TGCGCCAGCAGCTTTGGAGGGTTGGACATGAACACTGAAGCTTTCTTT
TRBV15	-	16	TRBJ1-4	TRBD1	CATSSPRAGGGEKLFF	TGTGCCACCAGCAGCCCCAGGGCAGGGGGAGGCGAAAAACTGTTTTTT
TRBV2	-	15	TRBJ2-7	-	CASVGGLPLSYEQYF	TGTGCCAGTGTTGGGGGACTTCCACTCAGTTACGAGCAGTACTTC
TRBV7-2	-	15	TRBJ1-2	-	CASSSEQGPGYGYTF	TGTGCCAGCAGCTCCGAACAGGGTCCCGGCTATGGCTACACCTTC
TRBV19	-	10	TRBJ1-1	-	CATESGRAFF	TGTGCCACCGAATCAGGGAGGGCTTTCTTT
TRBV29-1	once	14	TRBJ1-3	TRBD1	CSVATGSSGNTIYF	TGCAGCGTCGCGACAGGGAGCTCTGGAAACACCATATATTTT
TRBV13	-	12	TRBJ2-5	-	CASSPGWEAQYF	TGTGCCAGCAGCCCAGGGTGGGAGGCCCAGTACTTC
TRBV10-1	few	17	TRBJ2-2	TRBD1	CASSHHPGTGGFGELFF	TGCGCCAGCAGCCACCACCCCGGGACAGGGGGTTTCGGGGAGCTGTTTTTT
TRBV12-3/TRBV12-4	-	12	TRBJ1-1	TRBD1	CASSQGGAEAFF	TGTGCCAGCAGTCAGGGGGGAGCTGAAGCTTTCTTT
TRBV5-1	-	16	TRBJ1-2	TRBD1	CASSPGRGQGEVGYTF	TGCGCCAGCAGCCCAGGCAGGGGACAGGGCGAAGTTGGCTACACCTTC
TRBV2	-	12	TRBJ1-2	TRBD1	CAIRQGLYGYTF	TGTGCCATAAGACAGGGTTTATATGGCTACACCTTC
TRBV7-9	-	15	TRBJ2-7	TRBD1	CASSPSGTGTYEQYF	TGTGCCAGCAGCCCGTCCGGGACAGGAACCTACGAGCAGTACTTC
TRBV6-4	-	17	TRBJ2-2	-	CASSDSIMTSNTGELFF	TGTGCCAGCAGTGACTCGATCATGACATCGAACACCGGGGAGCTGTTTTTT
TRBV23-1	-	13	TRBJ2-5	-	CASGGDSQETQYF	TGCGCCAGCGGCGGGGACAGTCAAGAGACCCAGTACTTC
TRBV18	-	16	TRBJ2-2	TRBD2	CASSQGLARTTGELFF	TGTGCCAGCTCACAAGGACTAGCTAGAACAACCGGGGAGCTGTTTTTT
TRBV7-8	-	16	TRBJ1-5	TRBD1	CASSLRRDRDDQPQHF	TGTGCCAGCAGCTTACGCCGGGACAGGGATGATCAGCCCCAGCATTTT
TRBV7-2	once	16	TRBJ2-1	-	CASSTQGRGSYNEQFF	TGTGCCAGCAGCACCCAGGGGCGGGGGTCCTACAATGAGCAGTTCTTC
TRBV6-6	-	14	TRBJ2-7	TRBD1	CASTSQGAIYEQYF	TGTGCCAGCACCTCCCAGGGGGCTATCTACGAGCAGTACTTC
TRBV11-2	-	14	TRBJ2-7	-	CASTLPEVHGEQYF	TGTGCCAGCACCCTCCCTGAGGTCCATGGCGAGCAGTACTTC
TRBV5-1	-	14	TRBJ2-5	-	CASSYDRAGETQYF	TGCGCCAGCAGCTACGACAGGGCGGGGGAGACCCAGTACTTC
TRBV10-3	-	16	TRBJ2-2	-	CAISESGTQNTGELFF	TGTGCCATCAGTGAGTCCGGGACACAGAACACCGGGGAGCTGTTTTTT
TRBV5-1	-	16	TRBJ2-3	-	CASSPSETSSTDTQYF	TGCGCCAGCAGCCCGTCAGAAACATCTAGCACAGATACGCAGTATTTT
TRBV15	-	17	TRBJ2-3	TRBD2	CATSRGGLAGGIDTQYF	TGTGCCACCAGCAGAGGAGGGCTAGCGGGGGGCATAGATACGCAGTATTTT
TRBV27	-	16	TRBJ1-6	-	CASSLSTDSYNSPLHF	TGTGCCAGCAGTCTCTCGACAGACTCCTATAATTCACCCCTCCACTTT
TRBV5-1	once	14	TRBJ2-5	TRBD1	CASSGGTGRETQYF	TGCGCCAGCAGCGGAGGGACAGGGAGAGAGACCCAGTACTTC
TRBV6-5	-	13	TRBJ1-2	-	CASSPRQNYGYTF	TGTGCCAGCAGTCCCCGACAAAACTATGGCTACACCTTC
TRBV7-9	-	13	TRBJ1-2	TRBD1	CASSQRDRVGYTF	TGTGCCAGCAGCCAACGGGACAGGGTTGGCTACACCTTC
TRBV7-9	few	14	TRBJ2-2	-	CASSIDGRLGELFF	TGTGCCAGCAGCATCGATGGGCGCCTCGGGGAGCTGTTTTTT
TRBV5-1	-	19	TRBJ2-1	TRBD1	CASSLALPRQGKAYNEQFF	TGCGCCAGCAGCTTGGCACTGCCCCGACAGGGGAAAGCCTACAATGAGCAGTTCTTC
TRBV5-5	-	14	TRBJ2-1	-	CASSQETGYNEQFF	TGTGCCAGCAGCCAGGAGACAGGCTACAATGAGCAGTTCTTC
TRBV4-2	-	15	TRBJ1-1	TRBD1	CASSRPTGGNTEAFF	TGTGCCAGCAGCCGACCTACAGGGGGTAACACTGAAGCTTTCTTT
TRBV5-8	-	15	TRBJ2-3	-	CASSSLRYGTDTQYF	TGTGCCAGCAGCTCGCTGAGGTATGGCACAGATACGCAGTATTTT
TRBV7-2	once	17	TRBJ1-4	TRBD1	CASSPRPSTGGSEKLFF	TGTGCCAGCAGCCCCAGGCCCTCGACAGGGGGCAGTGAAAAACTGTTTTTT
TRBV5-1	once	14	TRBJ2-2	-	CASSPAPGAGELFF	TGCGCCAGCAGCCCGGCTCCGGGTGCCGGGGAGCTGTTTTTT
TRBV10-3	few	14	TRBJ1-1	-	CAISESTGNTEAFF	TGTGCCATCAGTGAGTCCACGGGGAACACTGAAGCTTTCTTT
TRBV6-4	-	14	TRBJ1-2	TRBD1	CASRADRGNYGYTF	TGTGCCAGCAGGGCGGACAGGGGCAACTATGGCTACACCTTC
TRBV6-1	-	15	TRBJ1-4	-	CASSEEWSAREKLFF	TGTGCCAGCAGTGAAGAGTGGTCCGCCAGGGAAAAACTGTTTTTT
TRBV6-5	once	15	TRBJ1-6	-	CASTEGVNYNSPLHF	TGTGCCAGCACCGAAGGGGTTAACTATAATTCACCCCTCCACTTT
TRBV18	once	14	TRBJ1-2	TRBD1	CASSPPNRGLGYTF	TGTGCCAGCTCACCACCGAACAGGGGGCTTGGCTACACCTTC
TRBV7-2	-	13	TRBJ1-2	-	CASAGNANYGYTF	TGTGCCAGCGCAGGGAATGCTAACTATGGCTACACCTTC
TRBV3-1/TRBV3-2	-	15	TRBJ1-4	TRBD1	CASEQRTGGNEKLFF	TGTGCCAGCGAACAAAGGACAGGGGGGAATGAAAAACTGTTTTTT
TRBV19	-	14	TRBJ1-5	-	CACFGGVTDQPQHF	TGTGCCTGTTTTGGCGGGGTTACAGATCAGCCCCAGCATTTT
TRBV7-2	-	16	TRBJ2-3	TRBD2	CASSLEGTRSTDTQYF	TGTGCCAGCAGCTTGGAGGGGACTAGGTCCACAGATACGCAGTATTTT
TRBV4-1	once	19	TRBJ1-3	TRBD1	CASSQSGTGGYRSGNTIYF	TGCGCCAGCAGCCAGTCCGGGACAGGGGGCTACCGCTCTGGAAACACCATATATTTT
TRBV3-1/TRBV3-2	-	11	TRBJ1-1	-	CASSQEGGAFF	TGTGCCAGCAGCCAAGAGGGCGGGGCTTTCTTT
TRBV3-1/TRBV3-2	-	16	TRBJ1-6	-	CASSHGRASYNSPLHF	TGTGCCAGCAGCCACGGCAGGGCGTCCTATAATTCACCCCTCCACTTT
TRBV5-1	-	14	TRBJ2-7	-	CASSSGGTRDEQYF	TGCGCCAGCAGCTCTGGGGGGACGAGAGACGAGCAGTACTTC
TRBV7-2	-	15	TRBJ2-1	TRBD2	CASSFTSGGWNEQFF	TGTGCCAGCAGCTTTACTAGCGGGGGTTGGAATGAGCAGTTCTTC